Listed here is a single TCR beta chain. This clonotype occurred a few times. What this receptor recognizes is not known. Within one base of it there is no much larger clone, and no base qualities were kept. The sample is drawn from a study of T cell repertoires in cytomegalovirus infection (dated by TCRdb to the late 2010s). As for the study more broadly: Recently identified HLA-C-restricted CMV epitopes, whose presentation resists viral immunomodulation, were targeted by peptide stimulations together with well-studied HLA-B-restricted epitopes. Because public TCR beta signatures pointed to carriage of CMV infection together with the matching HLA type, the HLA type of each donor mattered for the analysis. The full study reports these points: Carriers of CMV infection plus the relevant HLA type were discriminated by the cumulative frequency of public TCR beta family members in the study cohort and in an independent roughly 400-donor cohort. In the ex vivo response, HLA-C-restricted CMV-specific TCR beta clonotypes were dominant, and in two of eight donors the single most frequent clonotype came from this HLA-C-restricted group.

Sequencing was performed on an Illumina HiSeq 1500. TCRdb applied fastp at Q25 and MiXCR to the public reads, then kept only in-frame beta chains. Rows with one shared CDR3 protein collapse into an entry with the most common genes and DNA. In this sample the table shows about 150,000 distinct CDR3 sequences, 32% of which occur a single time. Of the sample, about 52% is held by the ten largest clones. Sample treatment or condition, as interpreted from the label and publication: in vitro stimulation with specific CMV peptide epitopes to enrich CMV-specific T cells. In the germline V gene, CDR1 corresponds to MDHEN and CDR2 to SYDVKM. Counted from cysteine to phenylalanine, this CDR3 has 13 amino acids. Of all the DNA, just the CDR3 is kept, 39 bases in frame from base 1. V is reduced by 6 bases and J by 0 bases, leaving a spacing of 8 bases between them.

The V gene is TRBV28 and the J gene is TRBJ2-5, with no D gene named confidently. The sequencing here drew on CD8+ T cells from cultured PBMCs, taken from culture after CMV antigen stimulation. The source is a human donor in good health (CMV status not recorded). Some clones in this sample may be carry-over from other donors' samples. CDR3 region: CASRSQNQETQYF. In nucleotide form, the sequence is TGTGCCAGCAGAAGTCAGAACCAAGAGACCCAGTACTTC.